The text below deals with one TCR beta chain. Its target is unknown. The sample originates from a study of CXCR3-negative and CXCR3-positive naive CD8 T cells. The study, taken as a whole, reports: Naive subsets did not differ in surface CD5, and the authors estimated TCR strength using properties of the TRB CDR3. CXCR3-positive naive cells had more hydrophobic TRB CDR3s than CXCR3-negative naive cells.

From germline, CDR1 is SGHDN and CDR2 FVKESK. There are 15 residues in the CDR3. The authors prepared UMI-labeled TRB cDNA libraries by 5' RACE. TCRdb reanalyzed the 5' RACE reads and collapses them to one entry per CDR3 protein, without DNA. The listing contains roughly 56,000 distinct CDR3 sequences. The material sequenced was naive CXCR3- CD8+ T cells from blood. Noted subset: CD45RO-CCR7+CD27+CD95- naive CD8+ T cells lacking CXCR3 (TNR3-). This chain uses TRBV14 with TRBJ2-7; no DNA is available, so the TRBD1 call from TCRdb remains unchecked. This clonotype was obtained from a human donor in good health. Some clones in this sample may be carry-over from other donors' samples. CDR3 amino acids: CASSLGQKNSYEQYF.